This T cell receptor beta chain was captured in a study of blood T cell repertoires in COVID-19. Background on the study: Some COVID-19 samples were acute and others convalescent; all came from the United States, Italy and Spain. Sample material is recorded as cDNA or gDNA derived from T cells, B-cell-depleted T cells, or PBMCs.

This clone turned up a few times. Per the study methods: Reference gene primer amplification yielded estimated nucleated cell counts. TCRdb keeps only in-frame clones here, not all; method: immunoSEQ multiplex PCR. D and trimming were read from the DNA, whereas the V and J calls and clone size are those reported in that table. The sample has 230,000 or so clones, 65% to 85% seen once; the top ten hold 8.6%. The CDR3 covers 15 residues. Germline-derived CDR1 and CDR2 are MNHEY and SMNVEV (reference sequence). J lost 8 bases, V lost 3 bases, and 7 bases had no gene match. Material for sequencing was peripheral blood. This sequence joins TRBV27 and TRBJ2-1, with 10 bases aligning to TRBD1. The origin of this receptor is a man between 35 and 55 years old with active or convalescent COVID-19. The DNA of the CDR3 is TGTGCCAGCAGTTTGGGGACAGGGGTTTTTGATGAGCAGTTCTTC. Its translation is CASSLGTGVFDEQFF.